Shown below are 6 T cell receptor beta chains from a single sample sequenced in a study of blood T cell repertoires in COVID-19. Generated by immunoSEQ multiplex PCR, the TCRdb table keeps only in-frame clones and is missing some. The data hold under 200,000 clones, with about 80% observed a single time. The sequencing sample was made of peripheral blood. The receptors shown here come from a man in his sixties with acute or convalescent COVID-19.

For the CDR3, the DNA is TGTGCCAGCACGGGTAGCGGGAGTGCCTACGAGCAGTACTTC. It specifies CASTGSGSAYEQYF. V gene TRBV11-2 combines with J gene TRBJ2-7, with 9 bases lining up with TRBD2. Germline-derived CDR1 and CDR2 are SGHAT and FQNNGV. CDR3 length equals 14 residues. The V and J ends lost 7 bases and 2 bases, in that order; junction bases with no gene match: 6.

V and J are TRBV6-6 and TRBJ1-1; 8 bases match TRBD1. V trimming: 4 bases; J trimming: 4 bases; junction bases outside the gene matches: 5. The V gene's germline CDR1 is MNHNY and CDR2 SVGAGI (reference sequence). This CDR3 comprises 14 residues. CDR3 coding DNA: TGTGCCAGCAGTTCGACAGGGGCGGGCACTGAAGCTTTCTTT. It is translated as CASSSTGAGTEAFF.

The chain couples TRBV7-2 to TRBJ2-2; D is perhaps TRBD2 (7 bases). The CDR3 length is 19 residues. Trimming took off 5 bases at V and 0 bases at J, with 22 bases between the two ends. The V gene's germline CDR1 is SGHTA and CDR2 FQGNSA. The CDR3 region is CASSHGGGDRATNTGELFF. The CDR3 DNA reads TGTGCCAGCAGCCACGGAGGGGGGGACCGCGCTACGAACACCGGGGAGCTGTTTTTT.

The chain recombines TRBV9 with TRBJ2-1, with TRBD1 as a possible D gene (6 bases). The CDR3 runs 14 residues. V dropped 6 bases and J dropped 0 bases, with 10 bases sitting between them. In germline, CDR1 is SGDLS, CDR2 YYNGEE. For the CDR3, the DNA is TGTGCCAGCAAGAAGGACAGCTCCTACAATGAGCAGTTCTTC. As protein: CASKKDSSYNEQFF.

This clone was detected once. The chain uses TRBV6-2 or TRBV6-3 and TRBJ2-1; 8 bases map to TRBD2. Germline lookup yields CDR1 MNHEY and CDR2 SVGEGT. This CDR3 contains 15 residues. After removal of 4 bases from V and 9 bases from J, the junction contained 11 bases not matched to a gene. The CDR3 protein is CASSSISGTSIEQFF. In nucleotides, the CDR3 is TGTGCCAGCAGTTCTATATCCGGGACTAGTATTGAGCAGTTCTTC.

This clone was observed a handful of times. The CDR3 sequence: CASSRGVGSGRYEQYF. CDR3 nucleotide sequence: TGTGCCAGTAGTAGGGGCGTGGGTAGCGGGAGGTACGAGCAGTACTTC. V gene TRBV19 combines with J gene TRBJ2-7; 10 bases align to TRBD2. V was pared by 4 bases and J by 4 bases, with 10 bases of the junction left unmatched. The CDR3 has 16 residues. CDR1 and CDR2 (germline): LNHDA, SQIVND (reference sequence).